The present T cell receptor beta chain was sequenced within a study of cytomegalovirus exposure and HLA in healthy donors. Whole-study findings and limits: Being productive about 90% or about 30% of the time was typical of most TCR beta V segments in an earlier analysis.

To note about this clone: The antigen remains undetermined.

CDR3 length: 14 amino acids. Trimming shortened V by 7 bases and J by 0 bases, and 8 bases separated the two germline ends. CDR1 and CDR2 (germline): SGHTS, YDEGEE. Primers for the PCR totalled 60 Vbeta and 13 Jbeta. Only in-frame clones appear in the TCRdb table, and some are missing; sequencing was by immunoSEQ multiplex PCR. The sample carries 70,000 to 95,000 clones, roughly 80% recorded once. The receptor was derived from a human donor in good health. Sample: PBMCs. The chain uses TRBV5-8 and TRBJ2-6; a possible D gene is TRBD2 (6 bases). The CDR3 loop reads CASGGSSGANVLTF. The CDR3 nucleotides are TGTGCCAGCGGGGGGTCCTCTGGGGCCAACGTCCTGACTTTC.